This paragraph reports one T cell receptor beta chain. Germline CDR1 SGHRS, CDR2 YFSETQ. This CDR3 has 15 amino acids. TCRdb reprocessed the 5' RACE reads and keeps a single row for each CDR3 protein, giving no DNA. This repertoire includes under 600,000 distinct CDR3 sequences. These data originate in a study of T cells expressing NK-cell markers. Overall study context: Researchers got TCR beta repertoires out of sorted CD3+CD56+NKG2C+, CD3+CD56+NKG2C- and CD3+CD56-NKG2C+ T cells.

The V and J genes are TRBV5-1 and TRBJ2-3; the D call of TRBD1 rests on TCRdb alone, since no DNA is present to check it. This TCR derives from a woman aged 50 to 60 in good health. Sample: blood T cells: a sorted CD56 or NKG2C T cell subset, CD4+ or CD8+ T cells, or bulk PBMC T cells (not recorded which). The CDR3: CASSRGIDTTDTQYF.